These 31 T cell receptor beta chains were all obtained from the same sample, sequenced in a study of tumor-infiltrating lymphocytes in primary liver carcinoma. The tissue used was unsorted bulk material of about 19-34 mg. RNA and DNA were co-extracted from it with the AllPrep DNA/RNA mini kit. A constant-region primer primed TCR beta cDNA synthesis from roughly 500 ng of total RNA. Nested multiplex PCR, run for three rounds with slightly modified ARM-PCR, yielded TCR beta libraries. Both of the initial two PCR rounds ran for about 9 cycles and employed TRBV1-TRBV30 forward primers alongside a C-beta reverse primer. MiXCR was run by TCRdb on the multiplex PCR reads, yielding one entry per CDR3 protein. The repertoire holds roughly 200,000 distinct CDR3 sequences, with 70% to 90% as singletons. The sample was tumor tissue from primary liver carcinoma. The source is a man in his forties with primary liver carcinoma and hepatitis B virus infection.

This clonotype occurred once. Given a much more abundant clone one base away, this may be a read error. The chain has TRBV7-9 and TRBJ2-1; 9 nucleotides agree with TRBD1. Germline values: CDR1 SEHNR, CDR2 FQNEAQ (reference sequence). This CDR3 has 15 amino acids. The CDR3 spells CAGSSDRGSINEQFF. DNA for the CDR3: TGTGCCGGCAGCTCGGACAGGGGTAGTATAAATGAGCAGTTCTTC.

A note on this clonotype: The junction differs from germline at one of its ends, possibly a read error. This chain joins TRBV11-2 and TRBJ2-7; D not certain. CDR3 length: 15 residues. The germline CDR1 and CDR2 sequences are SGHAT and FQNNGV. CDR3 DNA sequence: TGTGACAGCAGCTTAGATTTAGGGTGCTCCTACGAGCAGTACTTC. This encodes CDSSLDLGCSYEQYF.

The chain uses TRBV29-1 and TRBJ2-3; 8 nucleotides match TRBD2. The V and J ends lost 6 bases and 4 bases, in that order; junction bases with no gene match: 15. This CDR3 is 16 amino acids long. Germline CDR1 SQVTM, CDR2 ANQGSEA. In nucleotides, the CDR3 is TGCAGCGTCCGTGGACTAACGGGAGGGAAGGCAGATACGCAGTATTTT. It specifies CSVRGLTGGKADTQYF.

About this clonotype: Sequence at one end of the junction differs from germline and may be a read error. The chain employs TRBV4-1 and TRBJ2-3; no firm D call. From germline, CDR1 is MGHRA and CDR2 YSYEKL. The CDR3 is made up of 14 amino acids. As DNA, the CDR3 is TGCGCCAGTAGCCAAAAAGAAGGCACAGATAAGCAGTATTTT. Translated: CASSQKEGTDKQYF.

The rearrangement uses TRBV6-2 or TRBV6-3 and TRBJ2-3; 7 bases align to TRBD2. J gave up 13 bases and V 6 bases, and 16 bases lay outside the gene matches. Per germline, CDR1 MNHEY and CDR2 SVGEGT. This CDR3 spans 14 amino acids. CDR3 bases: TGTGCCAGCAGCTACACCCTAACGGGAGGCCCAGAGTATTTT. It encodes CASSYTLTGGPEYF.

A word on this clonotype: Mismatch with germline at one junction end may stem from a read error. The chain links TRBV5-5 to TRBJ1-2, with 9 bases aligning to TRBD1. The CDR3 spans 14 residues. Germline V lookup: CDR1 SGHKS, CDR2 YYEKEE (reference sequence). CDR3 coding DNA: TGTGCCAGCATCCAGACAGGGGGAAACTATGGCTGCACCTTC. As protein: CASIQTGGNYGCTF.

Worth noting for this clonotype: A much larger clone is a single base away; this may be a read error. CDR3 sequence: CASSFLGSMNTEALF. Written as DNA, the CDR3 is TGTGCCAGCAGTTTCCTTGGATCTATGAACACTGAAGCTCTCTTT. The chain employs TRBV2 and TRBJ1-1; no clear D gene. Germline CDR1 reads SNHLY; CDR2 reads FYNNEI. This CDR3 has 15 amino acids. The complete variable domain, with remaining parts taken from reference TRBV2 and TRBJ1-1, reads EPEVTQTPSHQVTQMGQEVILRCVPISNHLYFYWYRQILGQKVEFLVSFYNNEISEKSEIFDDQFSVERPDGSNFTLKIRSTKLEDSAMYFCASSFLGSMNTEALFGQGTRLTVV.

A remark on this clonotype: A much larger clone lies one base from this, so it may be a read error. V usage is TRBV7-9 and J usage is TRBJ1-6; a weak D match, TRBD1 (5 bases). Trimming cost V 8 bases and J 7 bases, with 12 bases left between them. The CDR3 sequence is 13 residues long. Germline assignment: CDR1 SEHNR and CDR2 FQNEAQ (reference sequence). The CDR3 coding sequence is TGTGCCAGCCGTGGCAGGGAGAATTCACCCCTCCACTTT. Residues: CASRGRENSPLHF. The full variable domain, in which reference TRBV7-9 and TRBJ1-6 provide the parts outside the CDR3, is DTGVSQNPRHKITKRGQNVTFRCDPISEHNRLYWYRQTLGQGPEFLTYFQNEAQLEKSRLLSDRFSAERPKGSFSTLEIQRTEQGDSAMYLCASRGRENSPLHFGNGTRLTVT.

Of note for this clonotype: One end of the junction fails to match germline, which may point to a read error. The chain joins TRBV4-2 to TRBJ2-1; tentatively, D is TRBD2 (6 bases). The V gene's germline CDR1 is LGHNA and CDR2 YNFKEQ. The CDR3 runs to 17 residues. The CDR3 here is CASSQEKRVWWGNEQFF. CDR3 coding DNA: TGTGCCAGCAGCCAAGAAAAGCGGGTGTGGTGGGGCAATGAACAGTTCTTC.

Many counts were recorded for this clonotype. The chain uses TRBV12-3 or TRBV12-4 and TRBJ1-1; the D is unclear. V shed 4 bases and J shed 4 bases, with 10 bases lying between them. This CDR3 comprises 13 residues. This chain's CDR3 is CASSWGGRTEAFF. In nucleotides, the CDR3 is TGTGCCAGCAGTTGGGGAGGTCGCACTGAAGCTTTCTTT.

This clonotype was counted ten times or more. The rearrangement joins TRBV14 to TRBJ2-7; TRBD2 matches at 7 bases. The CDR3 extends over 19 amino acids. Trimming removed 1 base from V and 4 bases from J; junction bases left unmatched: 19. The germline V gene encodes CDR1 SGHDN and CDR2 FVKESK. CDR3 sequence reads: CASSQGRTRSQPYSYEQYF. CDR3 DNA sequence: TGTGCCAGCAGCCAAGGGCGGACTAGGAGTCAACCATACTCTTACGAGCAGTACTTC.

Worth noting for this clonotype: Since no conserved phenylalanine or tryptophan closes the CDR3, a read error is the likely cause. V usage is TRBV6-5 and J usage is TRBJ2-3; 7 nucleotides line up with TRBD2. Per the germline V gene, CDR1 is MNHEY and CDR2 is SVGAGI. The CDR3 runs to 15 residues. The CDR3 spells CASNPGPAGTDAQYL. The CDR3 DNA reads TGTGCCAGCAACCCAGGACCAGCGGGAACAGATGCGCAGTATTTA.

For this clonotype: The junction departs from germline at one end; a sequencing error may be responsible. The CDR3 coding sequence is TGTGCCAGCAGTTTCGTGGATAGGGACGCTGAAGTTTTCTTT. Translating it yields CASSFVDRDAEVFF. J is TRBJ1-1 and V is TRBV12-3 or TRBV12-4; D might be TRBD1 (5 bases). The CDR3 extends over 14 amino acids.

This clonotype occurred once. V usage is TRBV29-1 and J usage is TRBJ2-3, with a tentative D call TRBD2 (5 bases). Deletions cut 6 bases from V and 4 bases from J, with 17 bases between. Germline CDR1 reads SQVTM; CDR2 reads ANQGSEA. The CDR3 loop spans 14 amino acids. CDR3 nucleotide sequence: TGCAGCGTCTCCGGGATAAGGGCGTCAGATACGCAGTATTTT. This translates into CSVSGIRASDTQYF.

With respect to this clonotype: Possible read error: a much larger clone is one base away. The chain uses TRBV12-3 or TRBV12-4 and TRBJ2-2, with TRBD2 identical over 9 bases. This CDR3 region has 18 residues. This CDR3 reads CANSLITGTSRITGELFF. CDR3 bases: TGTGCCAACAGTTTAATCACCGGGACTAGCAGAATCACCGGGGAGCTGTTTTTT.

This clonotype was observed once. Here the CDR3 reads CAIRAGGITYNEQFF. CDR3 nucleotide sequence: TGTGCCATCAGGGCTGGCGGGATCACCTACAATGAGCAGTTCTTC. This rearrangement joins TRBV10-3 to TRBJ2-1; TRBD2 is a possible D gene (6 bases). V gave up 6 bases and J gave up 2 bases, with 14 bases separating them. Germline V gene sequence: CDR1 ENHRY, CDR2 SYGVKD. The CDR3 has 15 residues.

The chain is built from TRBV7-8 and TRBJ2-3; D is unresolved. The CDR3 contains 11 residues. Germline V CDR1 and CDR2: SGHVS, FQNEAQ. Trimming shortened V by 7 bases and J by 5 bases, and 7 bases separated the two germline ends. The CDR3 region has the DNA TGTGCCAGCATCACGGGAGATACGCAGTATTTT. It is translated as CASITGDTQYF.

Note on this clonotype: Germline and junction disagree at one end, which may indicate a read error. V is TRBV29-1 and J is TRBJ2-5; 11 bases fit TRBD1. There are 15 residues in the CDR3. Germline V gene sequence: CDR1 SQVTM, CDR2 ANQGSEA. CDR3 in amino acids: CSVDADRGREEIQYF. Written as DNA, the CDR3 is TGCAGCGTTGACGCGGACAGGGGGCGAGAAGAGATCCAGTACTTC.

This clonotype was seen just once. V and J are TRBV10-3 and TRBJ2-1, with D uncertain. Deletions cut 8 bases from V and 6 bases from J, with 14 bases between. CDR1 ENHRY and CDR2 SYGVKD come from the germline V gene. The CDR3 is made up of 13 amino acids. The CDR3 nucleotides read TGTGCCATCCGAGCGACTCATGGCAATGAGCAGTTCTTC. It codes for CAIRATHGNEQFF.

The chain employs TRBV11-1 and TRBJ2-5; 14 nucleotides align to TRBD2. CDR1 is SGHAT, CDR2 FQDESV, per germline (reference sequence). There are 15 residues in the CDR3. V gave up 11 bases and J gave up 14 bases; unmatched junction bases: 19. CDR3 in amino acids: CACTLTGLAGEIQYF. The CDR3 DNA reads as TGTGCCTGCACCCTCACGGGACTAGCGGGAGAGATCCAATACTTC. The variable domain in full, completed from reference TRBV11-1 and TRBJ2-5, reads EAEVAQSPRYKITEKSQAVAFWCDPISGHATLYWYRQILGQGPELLVQFQDESVVDDSQLPKDRFSAERLKGVDSTLKIQPAELGDSAMYLCACTLTGLAGEIQYFGPGTRLLVL.

Concerning this clonotype itself: Its ends do not fully match the called genes, so a read error is possible. J is TRBJ2-2 and V is TRBV29-1, with TRBD2 matching 9 bases. Looked up from germline, CDR1 is SQVTM and CDR2 is ANQGSEA. The CDR3 has 15 amino acids. The CDR3 spells CSVGTSAANTGELYF. The CDR3 DNA follows: TGCAGCGTTGGGACTAGCGCGGCGAATACCGGCGAGCTGTATTTT.

With regard to this clonotype: The junction shows a germline mismatch at one end, possibly a read error. The chain recombines TRBV10-3 with TRBJ1-1, with 7 bases identical to TRBD1. Per germline, CDR1 ENHRY and CDR2 SYGVKD. The CDR3 loop spans 16 amino acids. CDR3 DNA: TGTGCCATCATGGGGAGGTCACAGGGGTTGAACGCTGAAGCTTTCTTT. It encodes CAIMGRSQGLNAEAFF.

A remark on this clonotype: The junction differs from germline at one of its ends, possibly a read error. The V call is TRBV4-1, the J call TRBJ2-5; 13 bases fit TRBD2. The CDR3 totals 16 residues. Germline CDR1 reads MGHRA; CDR2 reads YSYEKL. CDR3 coding DNA: TGCGCCAGCAACCAAAATCCAGGACTAGCGGGAGAGATCCAGTACTTC. Translating gives CASNQNPGLAGEIQYF.

This chain links TRBV5-1 with TRBJ2-5, with TRBD2 matching 7 bases. After removal of 1 base from V and 3 bases from J, the junction contained 9 bases not matched to a gene. CDR3 size: 16 residues. Germline V CDR1 and CDR2: SGHRS, YFSETQ. CDR3 loop: CASSLSGGLSKETQYF. For the CDR3, the DNA is TGCGCCAGCAGCTTGTCGGGAGGTCTTAGCAAAGAGACCCAGTACTTC.

Turning to this clonotype: No conserved phenylalanine or tryptophan ends this CDR3, so it is likely a read error. The chain recombines TRBV14 with TRBJ2-1; D is undetermined. CDR1 is SGHDN, CDR2 FVKESK, per germline. CDR3 length: 16 residues. CDR3 nucleotide sequence: TGTGGCAGCAGTGCCGTAGTGGGATGGGTAAACAATGAGCAGTTCCTC. As protein: CGSSAVVGWVNNEQFL.

As for this clonotype: At one of its ends the junction is not consistent with the germline gene, which may arise from a read error. The gene calls are TRBV12-3 or TRBV12-4 and TRBJ2-1, with D unresolved. The CDR3 contains 12 residues. CDR3 loop: CASRRVYNEQIF. CDR3 nucleotides: TGTGCCAGCAGACGGGTGTACAATGAGCAGATTTTC.

A word on this clonotype: One end of the junction fails to match germline, which may point to a read error. V usage is TRBV29-1 and J usage is TRBJ1-1; the D gene is possibly TRBD1 (6 bases). CDR1 SQVTM and CDR2 ANQGSEA come from the germline V gene. CDR3 length: 12 residues. CDR3 in DNA: TGCAGCGTCTCTCAGGGGAGGGATGAAGCTCTCTTT. Translated, it gives CSVSQGRDEALF.

On this clonotype: This may stem from a read error, because a much larger clone lies one nucleotide away. The DNA of the CDR3 is TGTGCCAGCAGTGGAAGGGACAGGGGGAATCAGCCCCAGCTTTTT. The encoded protein is CASSGRDRGNQPQLF. The chain combines TRBV12-3 or TRBV12-4 with TRBJ1-5; TRBD1 matches 11 bases. The CDR3 contains 15 residues.

On this clonotype: At one end the junction does not follow the germline gene, possibly because of a read error. The chain couples TRBV29-1 to TRBJ2-2; tentatively, D is TRBD2 (7 bases). The CDR3 has 14 residues. Per the germline V gene, CDR1 is SQVTM and CDR2 is ANQGSEA. The CDR3 DNA reads TGCAGCGTTGAGGGGGGGGCGAACATCGGGGAGTTGTTTTTT. Protein product: CSVEGGANIGELFF.

A word on this clonotype: One end of the junction varies from germline; a read error may be responsible. This chain uses TRBV5-1 with TRBJ2-3, with D tentatively TRBD2 (5 bases). The germline CDR1 and CDR2 sequences are SGHRS and YFSETQ. This CDR3 spans 16 amino acids. The CDR3 bases are TGCGCCAGCAGCTTGAACAGCCGTGCTAGCACAGATACGCCGTATTTT. This gives the protein CASSLNSRASTDTPYF. Supplemented by reference TRBV5-1 and TRBJ2-3, the full variable domain reads KAGVTQTPRYLIKTRGQQVTLSCSPISGHRSVSWYQQTPGQGLQFLFEYFSETQRNKGNFPGRFSGRQFSNSRSEMNVSTLELGDSALYLCASSLNSRASTDTPYFGPGTRLTVL.

This clonotype was seen ten or more times. The chain links TRBV6-1 to TRBJ2-3, with D tentatively TRBD2 (7 bases). The CDR3 sequence is 13 residues long. Germline values: CDR1 MNHNS, CDR2 SASEGT. The V end was cut by 7 bases, the J end by 6 bases, with 14 bases between. DNA for the CDR3: TGTGCCAGCAACAAGGGGGGGATGGATACGCAGTATTTT. It translates to CASNKGGMDTQYF.